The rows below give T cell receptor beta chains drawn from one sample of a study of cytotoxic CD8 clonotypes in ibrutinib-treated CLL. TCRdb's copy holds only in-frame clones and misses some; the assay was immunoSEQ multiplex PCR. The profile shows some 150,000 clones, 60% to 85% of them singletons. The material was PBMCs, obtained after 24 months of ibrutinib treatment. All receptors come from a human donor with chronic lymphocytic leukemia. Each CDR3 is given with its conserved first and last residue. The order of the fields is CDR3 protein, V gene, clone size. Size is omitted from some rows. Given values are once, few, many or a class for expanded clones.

CDR3aa: CASSPGGLRTDTQYF
v_gene: TRBV7-3
abundance: -

CDR3aa: CASSPTRAEQFF
v_gene: TRBV5-1
abundance: -

CDR3aa: CASRLGETQYF
v_gene: TRBV12-2
abundance: -

CDR3aa: CASSPPGSEETQYF
v_gene: TRBV2
abundance: -

CDR3aa: CASSWVGGSSYNSPLHF
v_gene: TRBV5-1
abundance: -

CDR3aa: CASSLGPGETQYF
v_gene: TRBV7-2
abundance: -

CDR3aa: CASSGTGLAGAARGTQYF
v_gene: TRBV25-1
abundance: -

CDR3aa: CASSQPPSTDTQYF
v_gene: TRBV28
abundance: -

CDR3aa: CASSAAGTSGETQYF
v_gene: TRBV9
abundance: -

CDR3aa: CASSYEAAPEQFF
v_gene: TRBV5-1
abundance: -

CDR3aa: CASSLGGTTLTGELFF
v_gene: TRBV5-1
abundance: -

CDR3aa: CASSIFGPGGHMGSGELFF
v_gene: TRBV19
abundance: -

CDR3aa: CASSPGGDRGYEQYF
v_gene: TRBV18
abundance: -

CDR3aa: CAWSVTGANVLTF
v_gene: TRBV30
abundance: -

CDR3aa: CASSTGTDYEQYF
v_gene: TRBV7-2
abundance: -

CDR3aa: CASTGRVAAFF
v_gene: TRBV2
abundance: -

CDR3aa: CASSGGTFEETQYF
v_gene: TRBV5-1
abundance: -

CDR3aa: CSVEMGNGQPQHF
v_gene: TRBV29-1
abundance: few

CDR3aa: CASSQDLYYGYTF
v_gene: TRBV4-2
abundance: -

CDR3aa: CASRGEGVGNQPQHF
v_gene: TRBV6-5
abundance: -

CDR3aa: CASSLAAGEDGELFF
v_gene: TRBV7-3
abundance: -

CDR3aa: CASSPQGSQPQHF
v_gene: TRBV18
abundance: -

CDR3aa: CASSAKGDAEAFF
v_gene: TRBV18
abundance: -

CDR3aa: CAWRAGLNTEAFF
v_gene: TRBV30
abundance: few

CDR3aa: CSVGIQGVLGYTF
v_gene: TRBV29-1
abundance: -

CDR3aa: CASSPTRPSAGYTF
v_gene: TRBV5-1
abundance: -

CDR3aa: CASSLGAGEQYF
v_gene: TRBV5-1
abundance: -

CDR3aa: CASSPPAPWDTQYF
v_gene: TRBV28
abundance: -

CDR3aa: CASSHRERGETQYF
v_gene: TRBV13
abundance: -

CDR3aa: CASRGGTSGYNEQFF
v_gene: TRBV2
abundance: -

CDR3aa: CASSLGDDPERHF
v_gene: TRBV7-9
abundance: -

CDR3aa: CASSPRMGTEAFF
v_gene: TRBV9
abundance: -

CDR3aa: CASTQTGTLSKFF
v_gene: TRBV11-2
abundance: -

CDR3aa: CASKRGGTDTQYF
v_gene: TRBV28
abundance: -

CDR3aa: CASSQGRPDYNEQFF
v_gene: TRBV4-2
abundance: -

CDR3aa: CAISEWGGELFF
v_gene: TRBV10-3
abundance: -

CDR3aa: CASSWAGTGASGYGYTF
v_gene: TRBV7-2
abundance: few

CDR3aa: CASSPAGDEQFF
v_gene: TRBV27
abundance: -

CDR3aa: CSVGDRAAFF
v_gene: TRBV29-1
abundance: medium-sized

CDR3aa: CASSFSAGSYEQYF
v_gene: TRBV7-3
abundance: -

CDR3aa: CASSQEVSAHQETQYF
v_gene: TRBV4-1
abundance: -

CDR3aa: CASSLVAQETQYF
v_gene: TRBV7-2
abundance: -

CDR3aa: CASRLRRAPNEKLFF
v_gene: TRBV6-5
abundance: -

CDR3aa: CASSYGPGDNQPQHF
v_gene: TRBV6-5
abundance: -

CDR3aa: CASRDNPTGELFF
v_gene: TRBV6-5
abundance: many

CDR3aa: CASTLEISGANVLTF
v_gene: TRBV5-6
abundance: -

CDR3aa: CASRQTNTGELFF
v_gene: TRBV27
abundance: once

CDR3aa: CASPLGGQQNQPQHF
v_gene: TRBV5-6
abundance: -

CDR3aa: CASLLAGGPDTQYF
v_gene: TRBV2
abundance: many

CDR3aa: CASSVEPLARGVTDTQYF
v_gene: TRBV9
abundance: -

CDR3aa: CATSRDRQGGEQFF
v_gene: TRBV15
abundance: -

CDR3aa: CASSLGPPGISGNTIYF
v_gene: TRBV5-1
abundance: -

CDR3aa: CASSPGLAGAGEQFF
v_gene: TRBV6-6
abundance: -